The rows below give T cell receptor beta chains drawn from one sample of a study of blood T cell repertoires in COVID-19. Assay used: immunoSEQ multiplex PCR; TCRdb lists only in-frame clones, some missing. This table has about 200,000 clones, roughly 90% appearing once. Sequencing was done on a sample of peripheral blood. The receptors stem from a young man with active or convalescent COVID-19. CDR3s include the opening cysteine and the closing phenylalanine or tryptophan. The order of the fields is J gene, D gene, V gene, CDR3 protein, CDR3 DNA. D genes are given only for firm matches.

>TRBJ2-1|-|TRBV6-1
CASSERLRLEQFF
TGTGCCAGCAGTGAGCGGTTGAGGCTTGAGCAGTTCTTC
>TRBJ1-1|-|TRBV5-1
CASSLDRSNTEAFF
TGCGCCAGCAGCTTGGACAGATCTAACACTGAAGCTTTCTTT
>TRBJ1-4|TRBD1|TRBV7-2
CASSFDRGHFEKLFF
TGTGCCAGCAGCTTCGACAGGGGGCATTTTGAAAAACTGTTTTTT
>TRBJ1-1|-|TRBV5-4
CASKRTVADTEAFF
TGTGCCAGCAAACGGACAGTTGCTGACACTGAAGCTTTCTTT
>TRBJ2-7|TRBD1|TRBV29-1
CSASPDRGPEQYF
TGCAGCGCCTCCCCTGACAGGGGTCCCGAGCAGTACTTC
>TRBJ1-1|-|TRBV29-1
CSVEGYTEAFF
TGCAGCGTTGAGGGCTACACTGAAGCTTTCTTT
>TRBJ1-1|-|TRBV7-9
CASSLAGGLGTEAFF
TGTGCCAGCAGCTTAGCTGGGGGGTTAGGCACTGAAGCTTTCTTT
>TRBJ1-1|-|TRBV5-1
CASSPTVYGNTEAFF
TGCGCCAGCAGCCCGACAGTATACGGGAACACTGAAGCTTTCTTT
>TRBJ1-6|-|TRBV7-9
CASSLGSGDNSPLHF
TGTGCCAGCAGCTTAGGATCAGGGGATAATTCACCCCTCCACTTT
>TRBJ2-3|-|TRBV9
CASSVVPVISTDTQYF
TGTGCCAGCAGCGTAGTTCCGGTAATAAGCACAGATACGCAGTATTTT
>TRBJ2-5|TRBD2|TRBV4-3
CASSQDLASGGVTQETQYF
TGCGCCAGCAGCCAAGATTTGGCTAGCGGAGGTGTGACCCAAGAGACCCAGTACTTC
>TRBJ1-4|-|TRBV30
CAWSGRSNEKLFF
TGTGCCTGGAGTGGAAGGAGTAATGAAAAACTGTTTTTT
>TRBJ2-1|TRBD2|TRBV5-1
CASSPGTSGRVDEQFF
TGCGCCAGCAGCCCGGGGACTAGCGGGAGGGTTGATGAGCAGTTCTTC
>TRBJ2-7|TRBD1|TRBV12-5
CASGLRDRVSPHEQYF
TGTGCTAGTGGTTTGAGGGACAGGGTTTCCCCCCACGAGCAGTACTTC
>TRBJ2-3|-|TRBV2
CASSVGGGTDTQYF
TGTGCCAGCAGTGTAGGGGGGGGAACAGATACGCAGTATTTT
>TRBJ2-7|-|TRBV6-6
CASSYNPQRSSYEQYF
TGTGCCAGCAGTTACAATCCCCAAAGGAGCTCCTACGAGCAGTACTTC
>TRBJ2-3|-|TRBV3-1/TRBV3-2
CASSPTSVTDTQYF
TGTGCCAGCAGCCCCACTAGTGTCACAGATACGCAGTATTTT
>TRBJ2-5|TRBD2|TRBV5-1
CASSEGTSQSETQYF
TGCGCCAGCAGCGAAGGGACTAGTCAGTCGGAGACCCAGTACTTC
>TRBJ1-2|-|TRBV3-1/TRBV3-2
CASSQYGQRSYGYTF
TGTGCCAGCAGCCAATACGGACAGCGATCCTATGGCTACACCTTC
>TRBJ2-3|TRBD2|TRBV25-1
CASCPTSGGIADTQYF
TGTGCCAGCTGTCCGACTAGCGGGGGGATCGCAGATACGCAGTATTTT
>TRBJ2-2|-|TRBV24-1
CATSDARVAGELFF
TGTGCCACCAGTGATGCCAGGGTGGCCGGGGAGCTGTTTTTT
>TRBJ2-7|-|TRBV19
CASSTYNEQYF
TGTGCCAGTAGTACGTATAACGAGCAGTACTTC
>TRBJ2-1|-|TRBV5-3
CARSLWVAWSNEQFF
TGTGCCAGAAGCTTGTGGGTAGCTTGGTCCAATGAGCAGTTCTTC
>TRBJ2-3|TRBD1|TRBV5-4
CASSSGTVSTDTQYF
TGTGCCAGCAGCTCCGGGACAGTTAGCACAGATACGCAGTATTTT
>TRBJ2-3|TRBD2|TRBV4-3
CASSQDRRGGSSTDTQYF
TGCGCCAGCAGCCAAGATCGACGGGGAGGGAGTAGCACAGATACGCAGTATTTT
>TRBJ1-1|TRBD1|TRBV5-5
CASSLGQGGGYTEAFF
TGTGCCAGCAGCTTGGGCCAGGGGGGCGGGTACACTGAAGCTTTCTTT
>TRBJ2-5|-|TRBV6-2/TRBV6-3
CASSYSTAGETQYF
TGTGCCAGCAGTTACTCGACGGCGGGGGAGACCCAGTACTTC
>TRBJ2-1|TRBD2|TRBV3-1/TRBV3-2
CASSQIAGGTYNEQFF
TGTGCCAGCAGCCAAATAGCGGGGGGCACCTACAATGAGCAGTTCTTC